The 29 T cell receptor beta chains reported below all come from one sample, sequenced in a study of T cell changes during pregnancy in multiple sclerosis. Profiled with immunoSEQ multiplex PCR; TCRdb holds only in-frame clones, not every one. Altogether around 70,000 clones are present, approximately 90% being singletons, with the ten largest covering 1.5% to 2%. The material was peripheral blood, obtained in the first trimester of pregnancy. The receptors shown here come from a female donor in good health, enrolled as a control in a pregnancy study.

This clone was seen only a few times. The chain combines TRBV7-8 with TRBJ1-2; D uncertain. This CDR3 region has 14 residues. The V gene lost 3 bases and the J gene lost 4 bases, with 12 bases spanning the gap. Germline CDR1 SGHVS, CDR2 FQNEAQ. CDR3 residues: CASSLGTEFYGYTF. CDR3 coding DNA: TGTGCCAGCAGCTTGGGCACAGAGTTCTATGGCTACACCTTC.

The chain recombines TRBV29-1 with TRBJ2-3; possibly TRBD1 for D (6 bases). Germline V CDR1 and CDR2: SQVTM, ANQGSEA. The CDR3 length is 13 residues. The V end lost 1 base, the J end lost 1 base, and 6 bases lay between the germline ends. CDR3 nucleotides: TGCAGCGTTGAAGCAGGGGGCACAGATACGCAGTATTTT. Protein product: CSVEAGGTDTQYF.

This clone has just a few counts. CDR3 sequence (DNA): TGTGCCAGCAGCTCCCCTAGGCGGGCGAGCTCCTACGAGCAGTACTTC. Its protein product is CASSSPRRASSYEQYF. The chain carries TRBV11-2 and TRBJ2-7, with D tentatively TRBD2 (5 bases). Germline CDR1 SGHAT, CDR2 FQNNGV. V lost 4 bases to trimming and J lost 0 bases, with 16 bases between them. The CDR3 extends over 16 amino acids.

The chain is built from TRBV7-2 and TRBJ2-2, with D maybe TRBD2 (5 bases). Looked up from germline, CDR1 is SGHTA and CDR2 is FQGNSA. V lost 5 bases to trimming and J lost 6 bases, with 13 bases between them. The CDR3 spans 14 residues. For the CDR3, the DNA is TGTGCCAGCAGCCGACTAACATCTCCCGGGGAGCTGTTTTTT. This encodes CASSRLTSPGELFF.

This chain links TRBV4-1 with TRBJ2-7; D gene ambiguous. CDR1 and CDR2 from the germline V gene are MGHRA and YSYEKL. This CDR3 is built from 17 residues. Trimming pared 0 bases from V and 2 bases from J, leaving 17 bases between. Written as DNA, the CDR3 is TGCGCCAGCAGCCAAGATGAGTTCTCGGTCCTGCCCTACGAGCAGTACTTC. Protein sequence: CASSQDEFSVLPYEQYF.

The chain combines TRBV5-5 with TRBJ2-3, with D possibly being TRBD1 (5 bases). The germline CDR1 and CDR2 sequences are SGHKS and YYEKEE (reference sequence). Trimming took off 2 bases at V and 1 base at J, with 14 bases between the two ends. The CDR3 is made up of 16 amino acids. The CDR3 reads CASSLYQLRGTDTQYF. Written as DNA, the CDR3 is TGTGCCAGCAGCTTATATCAGCTCAGGGGCACAGATACGCAGTATTTT.

The chain employs TRBV5-1 and TRBJ2-1, with TRBD2 matching over 9 bases. The germline V gene encodes CDR1 SGHRS and CDR2 YFSETQ. V gave up 8 bases and J gave up 4 bases; unmatched junction bases: 7. This CDR3 is 14 amino acids long. The CDR3 protein is CASSGSVVYNEQFF. In DNA, the CDR3 is TGCGCCAGTAGCGGGAGTGTGGTTTACAATGAGCAGTTCTTC.

The chain is built from TRBV4-1 and TRBJ1-5; 9 bases match TRBD1. The germline V gene encodes CDR1 MGHRA and CDR2 YSYEKL. V lost 4 bases and J lost 7; bases outside the gene matches: 8. The CDR3 loop spans 15 amino acids. CDR3 sequence (DNA): TGCGCCAGCAGCCGCGTACAGGGGGCTGAACAGCCCCAGCATTTT. Translation: CASSRVQGAEQPQHF.

V gene TRBV4-2 combines with J gene TRBJ1-6, with D unresolved. The V end was cut by 4 bases, the J end by 0 bases, with 7 bases between. Germline V gene data show CDR1 as LGHNA and CDR2 as YNFKEQ. This CDR3 is built from 15 residues. The CDR3 is CASSLGSSYNSPLHF. The CDR3 DNA follows: TGTGCCAGCAGCCTGGGCAGCTCCTATAATTCACCCCTCCACTTT.

The rearrangement joins TRBV7-9 to TRBJ2-7; D is ambiguous. V was clipped by 5 bases and J by 3 bases, with 11 bases between them. The CDR3 has 13 residues. In germline, CDR1 is SEHNR, CDR2 FQNEAQ (reference sequence). The CDR3 here is CASSPGPDYEQYF. The CDR3 DNA reads TGTGCCAGCAGCCCCGGTCCCGACTACGAGCAGTACTTC.

The table lists this clone with a few counts. The genes are TRBV5-1 and TRBJ1-2, with TRBD1 identical over 8 bases. Germline CDR1 SGHRS, CDR2 YFSETQ. This CDR3 is 15 amino acids long. V shed 4 bases, J shed 7 bases, and the junction held 12 bases outside the gene matches. The CDR3 here is CASSQGQGSYLGYTF. Written as DNA, the CDR3 is TGCGCCAGCAGCCAAGGACAGGGATCATATCTTGGCTACACCTTC. Based on the CDR3 plus reference TRBV5-1 and TRBJ1-2, the full variable domain is KAGVTQTPRYLIKTRGQQVTLSCSPISGHRSVSWYQQTPGQGLQFLFEYFSETQRNKGNFPGRFSGRQFSNSRSEMNVSTLELGDSALYLCASSQGQGSYLGYTFGSGTRLTVV.

This clone was seen a single time. The rearrangement uses TRBV30 and TRBJ2-1, with 13 bases aligning to TRBD2. The CDR3 length is 18 residues. Germline loops: CDR1 GTSNPN, CDR2 SVGIG (reference sequence). V lost 2 bases, J lost 2 bases, and 9 bases stayed unmatched. CDR3 coding DNA: TGTGCCTGGAGTCCTAGGGGACTAGCGGGGAGAACCTACAATGAGCAGTTCTTC. It codes for CAWSPRGLAGRTYNEQFF.

The table lists this clone with a count of one. The chain joins TRBV9 to TRBJ2-7; TRBD2 aligns across 7 bases. Unmatched junction bases numbered 8, after V lost 5 bases and J lost 3 bases. CDR1 is SGDLS, CDR2 YYNGEE, per germline. This CDR3 has 14 amino acids. DNA for the CDR3: TGTGCCAGCAGTACGACTAGCTACAACTACGAGCAGTACTTC. Translation: CASSTTSYNYEQYF.

J is TRBJ2-3 and V is TRBV9; D perhaps matches TRBD2 (6 bases). Trimming shortened V by 0 bases and J by 3 bases, and 11 bases separated the two germline ends. Germline-derived CDR1 and CDR2 are SGDLS and YYNGEE. The CDR3 is 15 residues long. The CDR3 sequence: CASSVGGVRTDTQYF. The DNA of the CDR3 is TGTGCCAGCAGCGTAGGGGGGGTACGGACAGATACGCAGTATTTT.

The chain has TRBV28 and TRBJ1-5; no definite D call. Germline lookup yields CDR1 MDHEN and CDR2 SYDVKM. The CDR3 length is 12 residues. Between the trimmed V and J ends, which lost 5 bases and 5 bases, there was a span of 7 bases. The CDR3 sequence: CASSSPDQPQHF. The CDR3 nucleotides read TGTGCCAGCAGTAGCCCGGATCAGCCCCAGCATTTT.

The chain couples TRBV4-2 to TRBJ2-5, with 9 bases matching TRBD2. V was pared by 3 bases and J by 2 bases, with 7 bases of the junction left unmatched. This CDR3 is built from 16 residues. Germline assignment: CDR1 LGHNA and CDR2 YNFKEQ. The DNA of the CDR3 is TGTGCCAGCAGCCAGATAGCGGGAGAGGGGCAAGAGACCCAGTACTTC. Translated: CASSQIAGEGQETQYF.

The V call is TRBV25-1, the J call TRBJ1-1; a possible D gene is TRBD1 (5 bases). The germline V gene encodes CDR1 MGHDK and CDR2 SYGVNS. CDR3 length: 13 amino acids. Trimming left V 4 bases short and J 0 bases short, with 6 bases between. The CDR3 DNA is TGTGCCAGCAGTGTAGGGGTGAACACTGAAGCTTTCTTT. Protein product: CASSVGVNTEAFF.

The chain has TRBV19 and TRBJ2-7; D possibly corresponds to TRBD1 (6 bases). Germline CDR1 reads LNHDA; CDR2 reads SQIVND (reference sequence). Trimming pared 6 bases from V and 0 bases from J, leaving 15 bases between. The CDR3 contains 15 residues. CDR3 DNA sequence: TGTGCCAGTAGAGGGGGTGGGACATACTCCTACGAGCAGTACTTC. Its protein is CASRGGGTYSYEQYF.

This chain joins TRBV28 and TRBJ2-7; D uncertain. CDR1 is MDHEN and CDR2 is SYDVKM in the germline V gene. V was shortened by 6 bases and J by 3 bases, with 9 bases between the two germline ends. The length of the CDR3 is 12 residues. The CDR3 region is CASSKDNYEQYF. Here the CDR3 DNA reads TGTGCCAGCAGCAAAGACAACTACGAGCAGTACTTC.

The chain uses TRBV5-1 and TRBJ1-3; D might be TRBD1 (6 bases). V lost 0 bases, J lost 4 bases, and 8 bases lay in between. Germline-derived CDR1 and CDR2 are SGHRS and YFSETQ. The CDR3 is made up of 14 amino acids. The CDR3 DNA reads TGCGCCAGCAGCTTGGAAGGGGGAGGAAACACCATATATTTT. It codes for CASSLEGGGNTIYF. The full variable domain, its missing parts supplied by reference TRBV5-1 and TRBJ1-3, is KAGVTQTPRYLIKTRGQQVTLSCSPISGHRSVSWYQQTPGQGLQFLFEYFSETQRNKGNFPGRFSGRQFSNSRSEMNVSTLELGDSALYLCASSLEGGGNTIYFGEGSWLTVV.

This chain links TRBV6-1 with TRBJ1-3; 7 nucleotides align to TRBD1. Looked up from germline, CDR1 is MNHNS and CDR2 is SASEGT. The V segment lost 2 bases and the J segment 0 bases; nucleotides outside the gene matches: 4. The CDR3 spans 16 residues. The CDR3 loop reads CASSEQGESSGNTIYF. In DNA, the CDR3 is TGTGCCAGCAGTGAACAGGGGGAGAGCTCTGGAAACACCATATATTTT.

V usage is TRBV5-6 and J usage is TRBJ2-3; TRBD2 agrees at 9 bases. Germline lookup yields CDR1 SGHDT and CDR2 YYEEEE. J gave up 4 bases and V 4 bases, and 10 bases lay outside the gene matches. This CDR3 comprises 16 residues. As DNA, the CDR3 is TGTGCCAGCAGCCAGCGGTGGGGACTAGCCTCAGATACGCAGTATTTT. This sequence encodes CASSQRWGLASDTQYF.

This chain joins TRBV13 and TRBJ1-1, with a tentative D call TRBD1 (6 bases). Germline V gene sequence: CDR1 PRHDT, CDR2 FYEKMQ (reference sequence). V was cut by 3 bases and J by 3 bases, with 11 bases left in between. The CDR3 is made up of 14 amino acids. In nucleotides, the CDR3 is TGTGCCAGCAGCTTCAGGGGTGGGTACACTGAAGCTTTCTTT. It specifies CASSFRGGYTEAFF. Full variable domain (missing parts from reference TRBV13 and TRBJ1-1): AAGVIQSPRHLIKEKRETATLKCYPIPRHDTVYWYQQGPGQDPQFLISFYEKMQSDKGSIPDRFSAQQFSDYHSELNMSSLELGDSALYFCASSFRGGYTEAFFGQGTRLTVV.

This chain connects TRBV5-1 to TRBJ2-4; TRBD1 aligns across 9 bases. J lost 8 bases, V lost 4 bases, and 7 bases had no gene match. Germline V lookup: CDR1 SGHRS, CDR2 YFSETQ. The CDR3 length is 14 residues. Here the CDR3 reads CASSLGQGRHIQYF. CDR3 in DNA: TGCGCCAGCAGCCTGGGACAGGGTCGGCACATTCAGTACTTC.

This chain links TRBV6-5 with TRBJ2-7; perhaps TRBD2 as D (5 bases). This CDR3 has 15 residues. The germline V gene has CDR1 MNHEY and CDR2 SVGAGI. V was trimmed by 9 bases and J by 0 bases, leaving 18 bases between them. The CDR3 region is CASTDLEGHSYEQYF. As DNA, the CDR3 is TGTGCCAGTACTGACCTAGAGGGTCACTCCTACGAGCAGTACTTC.

This clone appeared a single time. V is TRBV5-1 and J is TRBJ2-1; 10 positions match TRBD2. Trimming removed 4 bases from V and 7 bases from J; junction bases left unmatched: 8. The CDR3 has 15 amino acids. CDR1 and CDR2 from the germline V gene are SGHRS and YFSETQ. For the CDR3, the DNA is TGCGCCAGCAGCGCCTCTAGCGGGAGTTGGAATGAGCAGTTCTTC. Residues: CASSASSGSWNEQFF.

The chain has TRBV30 and TRBJ2-1; 9 bases align to TRBD1. Germline V gene data show CDR1 as GTSNPN and CDR2 as SVGIG (reference sequence). This CDR3 is 14 amino acids long. V trimming: 2 bases; J trimming: 8 bases; junction bases outside the gene matches: 7. This CDR3 reads CAWSTGQGYDEQFF. In DNA, the CDR3 is TGTGCCTGGAGTACTGGACAGGGGTACGATGAGCAGTTCTTC.

The chain combines TRBV30 with TRBJ2-7, with 7 bases fitting TRBD2. Trimming took 4 bases from V and 3 from J; bases not matched to a gene: 9. Germline CDR1 GTSNPN, CDR2 SVGIG (reference sequence). This CDR3 contains 14 residues. CDR3 residues: CAWTRSSGLYEQYF. In nucleotides, the CDR3 is TGTGCCTGGACCCGATCTAGCGGCCTCTACGAGCAGTACTTC.

The genes are TRBV5-1 and TRBJ1-1; 7 bases are a match to TRBD1. The CDR3 is made up of 13 amino acids. Unmatched junction bases numbered 8, after V lost 7 bases and J lost 5 bases. Looked up from germline, CDR1 is SGHRS and CDR2 is YFSETQ. In nucleotides, the CDR3 is TGCGCCAGCTCCTCAGGGGGGAGGACTGAAGCTTTCTTT. It specifies CASSSGGRTEAFF. Combining the CDR3 with reference TRBV5-1 and TRBJ1-1 gives the whole variable domain KAGVTQTPRYLIKTRGQQVTLSCSPISGHRSVSWYQQTPGQGLQFLFEYFSETQRNKGNFPGRFSGRQFSNSRSEMNVSTLELGDSALYLCASSSGGRTEAFFGQGTRLTVV.